Given below is one T cell receptor (beta chain) in context. As yet, its antigen is unknown. Repertoires were generated with immunoSEQ multiplex PCR, while TCRdb's copy carries only in-frame clones and drops some. The table includes about 35,000 clones, approximately 48% detected once. This entry comes from a study of cytotoxic CD8 clonotypes in ibrutinib-treated CLL. Across the study: Mean productive templates were under 270,000; mean productive rearrangements were about 90,000.

CDR1 is SEHNR and CDR2 is FQNEAQ in the germline V gene (reference sequence). The germline V and J ends were trimmed by 1 base and 3 bases, with 3 bases remaining between them. This CDR3 has 12 residues. General study points: Clonality showed a rise at ibrutinib response that reversed toward baseline at progression.

The clonotype comes from a human donor with chronic lymphocytic leukemia. The starting material was PBMCs, obtained before ibrutinib treatment. The chain has TRBV7-9 and TRBJ1-2; D is undetermined. CDR3 in DNA: TGTGCCAGCAGCTTAGTTGACTATGGCTACACCTTC. This codes for CASSLVDYGYTF.